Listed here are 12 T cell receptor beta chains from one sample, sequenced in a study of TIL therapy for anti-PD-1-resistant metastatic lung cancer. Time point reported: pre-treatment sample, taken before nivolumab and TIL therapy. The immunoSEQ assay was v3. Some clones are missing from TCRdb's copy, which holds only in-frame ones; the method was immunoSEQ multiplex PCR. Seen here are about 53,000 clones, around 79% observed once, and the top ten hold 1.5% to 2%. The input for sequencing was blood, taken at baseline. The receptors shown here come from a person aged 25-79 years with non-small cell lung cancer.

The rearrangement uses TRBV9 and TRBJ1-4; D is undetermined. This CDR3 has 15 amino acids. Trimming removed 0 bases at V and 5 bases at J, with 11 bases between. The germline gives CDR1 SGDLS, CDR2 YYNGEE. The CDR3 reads CASSVALGKNEKLFF. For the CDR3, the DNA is TGTGCCAGCAGCGTAGCGCTCGGGAAGAATGAAAAACTGTTTTTT.

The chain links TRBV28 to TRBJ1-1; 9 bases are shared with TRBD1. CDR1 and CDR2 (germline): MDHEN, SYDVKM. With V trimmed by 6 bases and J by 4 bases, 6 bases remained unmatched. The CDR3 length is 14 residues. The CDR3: CASSPSDRGTEAFF. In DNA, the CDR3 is TGTGCCAGCAGCCCTTCGGACAGGGGCACTGAAGCTTTCTTT.

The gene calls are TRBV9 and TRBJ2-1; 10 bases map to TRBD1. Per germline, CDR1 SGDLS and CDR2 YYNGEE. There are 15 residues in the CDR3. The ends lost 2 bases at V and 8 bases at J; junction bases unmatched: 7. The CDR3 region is CASSVRWDRGDEQFF. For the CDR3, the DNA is TGTGCCAGCAGCGTGAGATGGGACAGGGGCGATGAGCAGTTCTTC.

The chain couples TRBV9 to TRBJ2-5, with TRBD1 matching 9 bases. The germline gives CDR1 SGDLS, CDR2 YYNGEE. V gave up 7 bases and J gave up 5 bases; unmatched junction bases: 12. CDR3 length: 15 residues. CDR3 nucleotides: TGTGCCAGCGGGCCCTTACAGGGGGCGGGGGAGACCCAGTACTTC. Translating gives CASGPLQGAGETQYF.

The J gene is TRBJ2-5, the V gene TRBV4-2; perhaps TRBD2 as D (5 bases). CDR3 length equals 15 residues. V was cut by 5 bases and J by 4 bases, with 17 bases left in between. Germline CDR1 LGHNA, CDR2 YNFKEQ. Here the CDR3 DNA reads TGTGCCAGCAGCAAAACGGGGAGTAATGTAGAGACCCAGTACTTC. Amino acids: CASSKTGSNVETQYF.

The CDR3 spells CASSLSHAGAEQFF. The CDR3 DNA sequence: TGTGCCAGCAGCTTAAGTCACGCAGGGGCTGAGCAGTTCTTC. The J gene is TRBJ2-1, the V gene TRBV7-9; perhaps TRBD1 as D (6 bases). The CDR3 totals 14 residues. With 2 bases removed from V and 9 bases from J, the gap between germline ends came to 14 bases. Germline V gives CDR1 SEHNR, CDR2 FQNEAQ (reference sequence).

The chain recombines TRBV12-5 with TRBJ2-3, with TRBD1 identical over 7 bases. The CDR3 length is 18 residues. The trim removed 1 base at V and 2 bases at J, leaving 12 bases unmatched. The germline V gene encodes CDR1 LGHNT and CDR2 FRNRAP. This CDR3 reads CASGLAAKDRSLTDTQYF. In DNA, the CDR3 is TGTGCTAGTGGTTTGGCGGCAAAGGACAGGTCCCTCACAGATACGCAGTATTTT.

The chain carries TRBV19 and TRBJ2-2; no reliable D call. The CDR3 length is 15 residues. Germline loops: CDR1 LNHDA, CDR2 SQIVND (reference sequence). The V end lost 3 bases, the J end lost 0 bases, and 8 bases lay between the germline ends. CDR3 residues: CASSIQSSNTGELFF. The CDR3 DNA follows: TGTGCCAGTAGTATTCAGTCTTCGAACACCGGGGAGCTGTTTTTT.

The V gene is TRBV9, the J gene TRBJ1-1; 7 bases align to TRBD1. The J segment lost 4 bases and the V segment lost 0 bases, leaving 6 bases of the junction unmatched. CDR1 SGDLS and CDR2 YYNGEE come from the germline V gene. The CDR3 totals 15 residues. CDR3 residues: CASSVGGTASTEAFF. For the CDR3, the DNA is TGTGCCAGCAGCGTAGGAGGGACAGCCTCCACTGAAGCTTTCTTT.

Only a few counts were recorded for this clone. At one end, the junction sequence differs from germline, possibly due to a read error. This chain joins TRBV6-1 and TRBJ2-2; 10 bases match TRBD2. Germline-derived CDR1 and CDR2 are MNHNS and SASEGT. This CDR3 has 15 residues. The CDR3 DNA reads TGTGCCAGCAATGAAGCGGGAGGGTACACCGGGGAGCTGTTTTTT. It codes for CASNEAGGYTGELFF.

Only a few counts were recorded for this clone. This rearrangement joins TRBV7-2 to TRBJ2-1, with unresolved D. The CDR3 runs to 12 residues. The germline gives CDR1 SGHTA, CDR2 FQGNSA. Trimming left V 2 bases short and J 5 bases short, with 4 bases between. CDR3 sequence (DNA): TGTGCCAGCAGCTTATACGACAATGAGCAGTTCTTC. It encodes CASSLYDNEQFF.

CDR3 amino acids: CASSITGTQSYNEQFF. CDR3 coding DNA: TGTGCCAGCAGCATAACCGGGACTCAGTCCTACAATGAGCAGTTCTTC. V and J are TRBV7-2 and TRBJ2-1, with D tentatively TRBD2 (6 bases). The CDR3 loop spans 16 amino acids. V was pared by 5 bases and J by 1 base, with 15 bases between. From germline, CDR1 is SGHTA and CDR2 FQGNSA.